The source of this T cell receptor (beta chain) is a study of T cells after yellow fever vaccination. Whole-study context: Low-cell-number fractions were prepared with SMART-Seq v4 Ultra Low Input. Findings and caveats of the study: The booster response re-showed most primary clones: more than 95% CD4, more than 70% CD8. Weaker, the secondary response had a peak occurring faster, on day 5 versus 15.

This clonotype was seen many times. The antigen is unknown. They built TCR cDNA with 5'RACE template switching, a step that put in a universal primer site and UMIs. TCRdb ran MiXCR on the 5' RACE reads and lists one entry per CDR3 protein. The sample has around 100,000 distinct CDR3 sequences; roughly 8.9% are singletons. Trimming took 0 bases from V and 3 from J, leaving 6 bases between them. The CDR3 runs 12 residues. CDR1 and CDR2 (germline): DFQATT, SNEGSKA (reference sequence). The sequence came from a man aged 30 to 39 who received the YFV17D yellow fever vaccine. The sequenced sample was CD8+ T cells sorted from PBMCs, obtained 45 days after the yellow fever booster vaccination. This chain links TRBV20-1 with TRBJ2-7; the D is unclear. CDR3 residues: CSARDLGYEQYF. The CDR3, as DNA: TGCAGTGCTAGAGATCTGGGCTACGAGCAGTACTTC.